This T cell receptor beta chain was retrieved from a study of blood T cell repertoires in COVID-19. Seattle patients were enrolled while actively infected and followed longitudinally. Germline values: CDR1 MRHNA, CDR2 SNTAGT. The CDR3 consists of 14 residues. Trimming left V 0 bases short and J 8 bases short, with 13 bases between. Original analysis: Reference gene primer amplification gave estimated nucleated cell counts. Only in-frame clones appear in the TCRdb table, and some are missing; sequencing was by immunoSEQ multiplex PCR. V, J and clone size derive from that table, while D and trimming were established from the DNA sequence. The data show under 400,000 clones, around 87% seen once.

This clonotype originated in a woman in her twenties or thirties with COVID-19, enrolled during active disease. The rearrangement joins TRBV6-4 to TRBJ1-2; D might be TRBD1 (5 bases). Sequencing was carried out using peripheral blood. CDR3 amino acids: CASSDSRDSGGYTF. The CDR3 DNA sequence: TGTGCCAGCAGTGACTCAAGGGACTCTGGCGGCTACACCTTC.